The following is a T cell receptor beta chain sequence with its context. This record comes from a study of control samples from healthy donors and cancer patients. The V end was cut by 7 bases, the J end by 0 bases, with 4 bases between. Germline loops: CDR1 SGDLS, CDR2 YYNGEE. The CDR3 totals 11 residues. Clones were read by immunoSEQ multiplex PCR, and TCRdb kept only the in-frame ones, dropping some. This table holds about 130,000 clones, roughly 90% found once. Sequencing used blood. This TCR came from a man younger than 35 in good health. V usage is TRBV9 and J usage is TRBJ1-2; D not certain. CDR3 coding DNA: TGTGCCAGCGAAACTAACTATGGCTACACCTTC. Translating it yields CASETNYGYTF.